Listed below are T cell receptor beta chains from one sample, sequenced in a study of OX40 agonist ivuxolimab in advanced cancers. Only in-frame clones appear in the TCRdb table, and some are missing; sequencing was by immunoSEQ multiplex PCR. The table lists approximately 46,000 clones, more than 85% of them singletons. The source material was CD4+ or CD8+ T cells sorted from blood, sampled in a trial of the OX40 agonist ivuxolimab. The source is an adult with an advanced solid tumor such as melanoma, head and neck, liver or kidney cancer. Both conserved end residues are part of each CDR3. The D gene is left open where the match is weak. Only part of the rows carry a size: once, few, many, or a class if the clone is expanded.

CDR3nt: TGCGCCAGCAGGATAGGGACCACCCTCTACAATGAGCAGTTCTTC
CDR3aa: CASRIGTTLYNEQFF
d_gene: .
j_gene: TRBJ2-1
v_gene: TRBV10-2
abundance: .

CDR3nt: TGTGCCAGCAGTACAGGGGGACAGTGGGGCACTGAAGCTTTCTTT
CDR3aa: CASSTGGQWGTEAFF
d_gene: TRBD1
j_gene: TRBJ1-1
v_gene: TRBV27
abundance: once

CDR3nt: TGTGCCAGCAGCCTTGGGACTAGCGGGAACACAGATACGCAGTATTTT
CDR3aa: CASSLGTSGNTDTQYF
d_gene: TRBD2
j_gene: TRBJ2-3
v_gene: TRBV7-9
abundance: .

CDR3nt: TGTGCCAGCAGTGAAGAGAGGCGGCAGACATTTAATTCACCCCTCCACTTT
CDR3aa: CASSEERRQTFNSPLHF
d_gene: .
j_gene: TRBJ1-6
v_gene: TRBV2
abundance: .

CDR3nt: TGTGCCAGCAGCACCCCGGGACAGGGTGTCTACGAGCAGTACTTC
CDR3aa: CASSTPGQGVYEQYF
d_gene: TRBD1
j_gene: TRBJ2-7
v_gene: TRBV6-5
abundance: .

CDR3nt: TGTGCCAGCAGCGCCGGACAGGGCGGCAATCAGCCCCAGCATTTT
CDR3aa: CASSAGQGGNQPQHF
d_gene: TRBD1
j_gene: TRBJ1-5
v_gene: TRBV9
abundance: .

CDR3nt: TGCGCCAGCAGCTTAGATGGATATGAGCAGTTCTTC
CDR3aa: CASSLDGYEQFF
d_gene: .
j_gene: TRBJ2-1
v_gene: TRBV5-1
abundance: .

CDR3nt: TGTGCCAGTACATTAATAACAGGGAATCAGCCCCAGCATTTT
CDR3aa: CASTLITGNQPQHF
d_gene: .
j_gene: TRBJ1-5
v_gene: TRBV19
abundance: once

CDR3nt: TGTGCCTGGAGACGAGGGACTAGCGGGGAGCAGTACTTC
CDR3aa: CAWRRGTSGEQYF
d_gene: TRBD2
j_gene: TRBJ2-7
v_gene: TRBV30
abundance: .

CDR3nt: TGTGCCAGCAGTGACTGGTCAAGGGGGAGGGATGAGCAGTTCTTC
CDR3aa: CASSDWSRGRDEQFF
d_gene: .
j_gene: TRBJ2-1
v_gene: TRBV6-4
abundance: once

CDR3nt: TGCGCCAGCAGCCAAGATGGCATTAACTATGGCTACACCTTC
CDR3aa: CASSQDGINYGYTF
d_gene: .
j_gene: TRBJ1-2
v_gene: TRBV4-3
abundance: .

CDR3nt: TGTGCCAGCAGTTCCAGGCTAGCCGGTGAGCAGTTCTTC
CDR3aa: CASSSRLAGEQFF
d_gene: .
j_gene: TRBJ2-1
v_gene: TRBV27
abundance: .

CDR3nt: TGTGCCAGCAGTTACTTCCCCCCGCTGGACACACCCCTCCACTTT
CDR3aa: CASSYFPPLDTPLHF
d_gene: .
j_gene: TRBJ1-6
v_gene: TRBV6-6
abundance: .

CDR3nt: TGTGCCAGCAGCCAAGGGACAGGGAGGGACGGCTACACCTTC
CDR3aa: CASSQGTGRDGYTF
d_gene: TRBD1
j_gene: TRBJ1-2
v_gene: TRBV7-9
abundance: .

CDR3nt: TGTGCCAGCAGCCAGGGCCTCGCAGGCTATAATTCACCCCTCCACTTT
CDR3aa: CASSQGLAGYNSPLHF
d_gene: .
j_gene: TRBJ1-6
v_gene: TRBV7-9
abundance: .

CDR3nt: TGCGCCAGCAGCCAAACCCGGGGGGGGAATGAGCAGTTCTTC
CDR3aa: CASSQTRGGNEQFF
d_gene: TRBD2
j_gene: TRBJ2-1
v_gene: TRBV4-1
abundance: .

CDR3nt: TGTGCCAGCAGCCCCCGGGACAGATACAATGAGCAGTTCTTC
CDR3aa: CASSPRDRYNEQFF
d_gene: TRBD1
j_gene: TRBJ2-1
v_gene: TRBV6-5
abundance: .

CDR3nt: TGTGCCAGCAGCGGGACTTCCTACGAGCAGTACTTC
CDR3aa: CASSGTSYEQYF
d_gene: .
j_gene: TRBJ2-7
v_gene: TRBV9
abundance: once

CDR3nt: TGTGCCAGCAGTGAAACTAGGGACTGGAGAAATGAGCAGTTCTTC
CDR3aa: CASSETRDWRNEQFF
d_gene: .
j_gene: TRBJ2-1
v_gene: TRBV2
abundance: .

CDR3nt: TGCGCCAGCAGCCAAGTCCCATCCAGCGTGGGCCTCTATGGCTACACCTTC
CDR3aa: CASSQVPSSVGLYGYTF
d_gene: .
j_gene: TRBJ1-2
v_gene: TRBV4-3
abundance: .

CDR3nt: TGTGCCAGCAGCGTAGGAGGCAGGGACTACGGAGATTCCAAAAACATTCAGTACTTC
CDR3aa: CASSVGGRDYGDSKNIQYF
d_gene: TRBD2
j_gene: TRBJ2-4
v_gene: TRBV9
abundance: once

CDR3nt: TGTGCCAGCAGTAAATACGGGGACTCCTACAATGAGCAGTTCTTC
CDR3aa: CASSKYGDSYNEQFF
d_gene: .
j_gene: TRBJ2-1
v_gene: TRBV6-5
abundance: .

CDR3nt: TGTGCCAGCAGGTTTAGCGGGAGCTCCTACAATGAGCAGTTCTTC
CDR3aa: CASRFSGSSYNEQFF
d_gene: TRBD2
j_gene: TRBJ2-1
v_gene: TRBV28
abundance: few